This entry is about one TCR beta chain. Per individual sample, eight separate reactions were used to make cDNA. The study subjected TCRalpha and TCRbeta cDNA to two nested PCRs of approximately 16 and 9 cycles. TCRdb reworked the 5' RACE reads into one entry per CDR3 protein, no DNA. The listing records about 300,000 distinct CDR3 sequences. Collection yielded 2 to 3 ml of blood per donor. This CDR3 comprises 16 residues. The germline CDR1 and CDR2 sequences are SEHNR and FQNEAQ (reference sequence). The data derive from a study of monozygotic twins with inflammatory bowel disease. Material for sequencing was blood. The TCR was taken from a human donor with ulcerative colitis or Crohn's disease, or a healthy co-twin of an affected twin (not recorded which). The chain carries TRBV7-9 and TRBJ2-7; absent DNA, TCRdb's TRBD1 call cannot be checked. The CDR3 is CASSQRGGTDPYEQYF.